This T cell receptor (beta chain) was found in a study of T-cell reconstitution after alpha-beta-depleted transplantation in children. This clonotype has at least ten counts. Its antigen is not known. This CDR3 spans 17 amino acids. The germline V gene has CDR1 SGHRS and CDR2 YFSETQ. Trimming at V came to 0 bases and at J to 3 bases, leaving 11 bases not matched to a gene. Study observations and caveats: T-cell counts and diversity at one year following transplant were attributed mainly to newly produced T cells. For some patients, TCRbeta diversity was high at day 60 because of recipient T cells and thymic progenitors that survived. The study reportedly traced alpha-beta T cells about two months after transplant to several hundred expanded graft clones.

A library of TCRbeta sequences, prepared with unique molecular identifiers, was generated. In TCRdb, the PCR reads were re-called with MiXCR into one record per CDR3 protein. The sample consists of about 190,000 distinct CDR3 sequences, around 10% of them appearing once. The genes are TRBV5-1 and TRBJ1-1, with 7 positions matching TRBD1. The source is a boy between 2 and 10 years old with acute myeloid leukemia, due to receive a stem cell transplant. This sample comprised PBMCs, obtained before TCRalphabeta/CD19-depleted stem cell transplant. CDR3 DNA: TGCGCCAGCAGCTTGGAAGGGGGCGCAAGGTTGTACACTGAAGCTTTCTTT. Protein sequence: CASSLEGGARLYTEAFF.